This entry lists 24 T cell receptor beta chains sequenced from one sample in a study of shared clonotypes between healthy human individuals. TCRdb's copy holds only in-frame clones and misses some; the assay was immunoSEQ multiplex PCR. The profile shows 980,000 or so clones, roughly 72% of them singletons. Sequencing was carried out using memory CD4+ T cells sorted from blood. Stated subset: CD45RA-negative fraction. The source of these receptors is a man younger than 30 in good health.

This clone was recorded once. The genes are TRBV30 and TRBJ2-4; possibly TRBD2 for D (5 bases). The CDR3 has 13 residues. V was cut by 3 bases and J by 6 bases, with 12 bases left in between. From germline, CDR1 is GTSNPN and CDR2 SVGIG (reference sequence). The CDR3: CAWRGEKANIQYF. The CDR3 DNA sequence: TGTGCCTGGAGGGGAGAGAAGGCAAACATTCAGTACTTC.

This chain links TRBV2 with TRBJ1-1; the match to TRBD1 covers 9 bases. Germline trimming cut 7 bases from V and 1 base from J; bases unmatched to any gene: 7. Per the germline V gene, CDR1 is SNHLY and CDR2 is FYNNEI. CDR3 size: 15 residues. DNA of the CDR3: TGTGCCAGCATCACTCCGGGACAGGGGAACACTGAAGCTTTCTTT. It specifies CASITPGQGNTEAFF.

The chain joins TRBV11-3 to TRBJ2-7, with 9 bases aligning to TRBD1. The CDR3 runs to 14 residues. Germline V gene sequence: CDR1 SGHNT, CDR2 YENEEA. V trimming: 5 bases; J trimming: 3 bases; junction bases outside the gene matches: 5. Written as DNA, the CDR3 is TGTGCCAGCAGCCGTACAGGGGGCGGCTACGAGCAGTACTTC. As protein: CASSRTGGGYEQYF. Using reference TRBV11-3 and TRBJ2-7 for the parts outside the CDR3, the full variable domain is EAGVVQSPRYKIIEKKQPVAFWCNPISGHNTLYWYLQNLGQGPELLIRYENEEAVDDSQLPKDRFSAERLKGVDSTLKIQPAELGDSAVYLCASSRTGGGYEQYFGPGTRLTVT.

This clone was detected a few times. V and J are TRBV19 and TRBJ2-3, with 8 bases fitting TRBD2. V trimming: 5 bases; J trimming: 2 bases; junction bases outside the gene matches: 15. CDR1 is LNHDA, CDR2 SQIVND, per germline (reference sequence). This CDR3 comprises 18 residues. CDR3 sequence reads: CASSSTPRIAGNTDTQYF. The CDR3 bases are TGTGCCAGTAGTTCTACCCCCCGGATAGCGGGGAACACAGATACGCAGTATTTT.

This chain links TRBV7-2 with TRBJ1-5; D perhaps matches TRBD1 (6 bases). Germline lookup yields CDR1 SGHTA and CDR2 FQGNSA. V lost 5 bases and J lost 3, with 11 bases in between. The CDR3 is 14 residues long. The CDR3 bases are TGTGCCAGCAGCGTAGGGGGTTACAATCAGCCCCAGCATTTT. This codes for CASSVGGYNQPQHF.

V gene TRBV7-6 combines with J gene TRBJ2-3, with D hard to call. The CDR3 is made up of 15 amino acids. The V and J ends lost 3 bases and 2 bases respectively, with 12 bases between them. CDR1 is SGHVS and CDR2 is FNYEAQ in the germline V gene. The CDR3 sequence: CASSFNTDPTDTQYF. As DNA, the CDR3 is TGTGCCAGCAGCTTCAACACCGACCCCACAGATACGCAGTATTTT.

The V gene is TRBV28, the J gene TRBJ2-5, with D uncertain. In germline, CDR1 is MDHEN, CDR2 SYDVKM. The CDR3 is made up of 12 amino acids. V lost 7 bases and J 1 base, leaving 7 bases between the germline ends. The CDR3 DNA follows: TGTGCCAGCAAGGCTAGCCAAGAGACCCAGTACTTC. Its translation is CASKASQETQYF. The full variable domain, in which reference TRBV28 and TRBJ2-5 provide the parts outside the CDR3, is DVKVTQSSRYLVKRTGEKVFLECVQDMDHENMFWYRQDPGLGLRLIYFSYDVKMKEKGDIPEGYSVSREKKERFSLILESASTNQTSMYLCASKASQETQYFGPGTRLLVL.

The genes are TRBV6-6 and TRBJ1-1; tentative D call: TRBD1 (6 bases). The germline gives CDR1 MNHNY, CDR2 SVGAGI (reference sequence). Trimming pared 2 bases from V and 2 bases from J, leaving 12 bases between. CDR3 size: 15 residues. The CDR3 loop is CASSYPGTPNTEAFF. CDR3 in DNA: TGTGCCAGCAGTTACCCCGGGACACCTAACACTGAAGCTTTCTTT.

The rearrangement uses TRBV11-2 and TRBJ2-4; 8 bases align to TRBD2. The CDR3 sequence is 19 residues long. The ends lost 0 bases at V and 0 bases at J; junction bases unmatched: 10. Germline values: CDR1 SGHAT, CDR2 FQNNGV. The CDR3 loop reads CASSLDRTSGSLAKNIQYF. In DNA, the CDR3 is TGTGCCAGCAGCTTAGATAGAACTAGCGGATCCTTAGCCAAAAACATTCAGTACTTC.

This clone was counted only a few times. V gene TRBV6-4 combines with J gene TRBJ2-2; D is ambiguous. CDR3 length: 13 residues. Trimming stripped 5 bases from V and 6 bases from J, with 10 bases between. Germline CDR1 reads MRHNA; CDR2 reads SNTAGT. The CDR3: CASSQIDSGELFF. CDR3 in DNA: TGTGCCAGCAGTCAGATTGATTCCGGGGAGCTGTTTTTT.

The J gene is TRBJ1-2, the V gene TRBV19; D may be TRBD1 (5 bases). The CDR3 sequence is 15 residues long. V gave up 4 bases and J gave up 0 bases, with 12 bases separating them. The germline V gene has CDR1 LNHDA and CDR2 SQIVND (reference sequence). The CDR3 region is CASSTTGSANYGYTF. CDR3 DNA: TGTGCCAGTAGTACTACAGGTTCCGCTAACTATGGCTACACCTTC.

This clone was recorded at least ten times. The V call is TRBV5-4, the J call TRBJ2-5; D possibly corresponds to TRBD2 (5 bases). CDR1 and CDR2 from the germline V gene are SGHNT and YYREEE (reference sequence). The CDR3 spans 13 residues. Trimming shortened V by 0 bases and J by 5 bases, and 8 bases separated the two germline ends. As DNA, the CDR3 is TGTGCCAGCAGCTTGGGAGGGTACGAGACCCAGTACTTC. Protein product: CASSLGGYETQYF.

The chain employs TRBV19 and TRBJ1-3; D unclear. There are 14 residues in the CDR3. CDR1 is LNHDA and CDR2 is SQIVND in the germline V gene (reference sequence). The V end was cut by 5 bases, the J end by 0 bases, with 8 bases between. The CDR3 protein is CASSRGSSGNTIYF. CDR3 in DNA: TGTGCCAGTAGTCGCGGAAGCTCTGGAAACACCATATATTTT.

The CDR3 loop reads CASRDAGGDTQYF. CDR3 bases: TGTGCCAGCAGGGACGCAGGGGGAGATACGCAGTATTTT. The chain employs TRBV25-1 and TRBJ2-3; 7 nucleotides match TRBD1. Germline V gene data show CDR1 as MGHDK and CDR2 as SYGVNS. Trimming cost V 6 bases and J 5 bases; bases outside gene matches: 5. The CDR3 runs to 13 residues.

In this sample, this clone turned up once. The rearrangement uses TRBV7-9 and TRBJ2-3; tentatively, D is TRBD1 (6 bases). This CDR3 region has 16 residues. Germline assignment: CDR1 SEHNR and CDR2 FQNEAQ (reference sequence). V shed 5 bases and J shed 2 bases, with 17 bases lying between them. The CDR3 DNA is TGTGCCAGCAGCCTACCCATCGACAGGAACACAGATACGCAGTATTTT. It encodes CASSLPIDRNTDTQYF.

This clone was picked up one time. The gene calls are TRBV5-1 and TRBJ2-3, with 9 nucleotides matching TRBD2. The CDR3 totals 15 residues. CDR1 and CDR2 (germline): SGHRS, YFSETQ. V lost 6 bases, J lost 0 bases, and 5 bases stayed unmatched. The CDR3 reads CASTYSGGSTDTQYF. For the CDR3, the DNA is TGCGCCAGCACCTATAGCGGGGGTAGCACAGATACGCAGTATTTT.

CDR3 in DNA: TGTGCCAGCAGCTTAGGATCGTCTGGGGCCAACGTCCTGACTTTC. Residues: CASSLGSSGANVLTF. The chain joins TRBV7-2 to TRBJ2-6, with D unresolved. Trimming removed 1 base at V and 1 base at J, with 5 bases between. Germline CDR1 is SGHTA and CDR2 is FQGNSA. This CDR3 comprises 15 residues.

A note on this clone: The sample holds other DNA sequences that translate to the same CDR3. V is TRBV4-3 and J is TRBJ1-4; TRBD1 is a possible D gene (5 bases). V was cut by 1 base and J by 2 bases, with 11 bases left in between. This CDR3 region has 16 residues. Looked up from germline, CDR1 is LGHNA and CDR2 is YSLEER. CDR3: CASSQGGGTTNEKLFF. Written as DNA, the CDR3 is TGCGCCAGCAGCCAAGGGGGAGGGACCACTAATGAAAAACTGTTTTTT.

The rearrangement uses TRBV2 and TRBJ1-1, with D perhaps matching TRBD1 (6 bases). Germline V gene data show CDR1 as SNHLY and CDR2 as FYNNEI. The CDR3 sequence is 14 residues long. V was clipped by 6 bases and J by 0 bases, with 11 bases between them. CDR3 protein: CASSLDSMNTEAFF. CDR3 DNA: TGTGCCAGCAGCCTGGACAGTATGAACACTGAAGCTTTCTTT.

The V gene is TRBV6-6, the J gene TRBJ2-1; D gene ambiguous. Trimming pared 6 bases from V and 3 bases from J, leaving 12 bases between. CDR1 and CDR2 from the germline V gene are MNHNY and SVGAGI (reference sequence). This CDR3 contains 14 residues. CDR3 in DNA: TGTGCCAGCAGGCCCCACCCAGGCTACAATGAGCAGTTCTTC. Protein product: CASRPHPGYNEQFF.

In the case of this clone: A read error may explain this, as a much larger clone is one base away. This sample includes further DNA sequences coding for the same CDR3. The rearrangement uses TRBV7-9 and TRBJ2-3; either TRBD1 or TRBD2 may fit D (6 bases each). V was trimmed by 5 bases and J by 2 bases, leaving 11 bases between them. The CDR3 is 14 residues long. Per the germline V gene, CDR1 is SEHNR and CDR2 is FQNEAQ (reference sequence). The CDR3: CASSPGGPTDTQYF. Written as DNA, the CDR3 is TGTGCCAGCAGCCCCGGGGGCCCCACAGATACGCAGTATTTT. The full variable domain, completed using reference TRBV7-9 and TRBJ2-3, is DTGVSQNPRHKITKRGQNVTFRCDPISEHNRLYWYRQTLGQGPEFLTYFQNEAQLEKSRLLSDRFSAERPKGSFSTLEIQRTEQGDSAMYLCASSPGGPTDTQYFGPGTRLTVL.

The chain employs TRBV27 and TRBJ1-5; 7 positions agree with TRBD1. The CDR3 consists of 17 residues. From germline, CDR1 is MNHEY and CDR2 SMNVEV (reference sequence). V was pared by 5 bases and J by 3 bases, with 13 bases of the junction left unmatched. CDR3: CASSPNLGQAVNQPQHF. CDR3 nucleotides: TGTGCCAGCAGTCCCAACCTCGGACAGGCTGTCAATCAGCCCCAGCATTTT.

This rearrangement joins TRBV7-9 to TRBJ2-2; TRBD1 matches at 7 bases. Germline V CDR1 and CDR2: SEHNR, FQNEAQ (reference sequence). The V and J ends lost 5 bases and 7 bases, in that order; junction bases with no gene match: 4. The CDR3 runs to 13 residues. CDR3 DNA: TGTGCCAGCAGCCGGGACAGTCGCGGGGAGCTGTTTTTT. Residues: CASSRDSRGELFF.

DNA for the CDR3: TGTGCCAGCAGCCCAACGGGGGGTTACTACAATGAGCAGTTCTTC. The encoded protein is CASSPTGGYYNEQFF. The chain has TRBV7-2 and TRBJ2-1; TRBD2 matches 7 bases. Germline V gene sequence: CDR1 SGHTA, CDR2 FQGNSA. This CDR3 has 15 amino acids. V gave up 5 bases and J gave up 3 bases; unmatched junction bases: 7. Full variable domain (missing parts from reference TRBV7-2 and TRBJ2-1): GAGVSQSPSNKVTEKGKDVELRCDPISGHTALYWYRQSLGQGLEFLIYFQGNSAPDKSGLPSDRFSAERTGGSVSTLTIQRTQQEDSAVYLCASSPTGGYYNEQFFGPGTRLTVL.